The 25 T cell receptor beta chains below come from one sample, sequenced in a study of shared clonotypes between healthy human individuals. Only in-frame clones appear in the TCRdb table, and some are missing; sequencing was by immunoSEQ multiplex PCR. The sample records over a million clones, approximately 98.5% being singletons. Sequenced input: naive CD4+ T cells sorted from blood. Subset noted: CD45RA+ positively selected. All receptors derive from a young man in good health.

V usage is TRBV21-1 and J usage is TRBJ2-5; the table's TRBD1 call for D was not verified on the DNA. TRBV21-1 is reported as a pseudogene. The CDR3 extends over 17 amino acids. CDR3 in amino acids: CASSNHHRGQAQETQYF. CDR3 sequence (DNA): TGTGCCAGCAGCAACCATCATAGGGGACAGGCCCAAGAGACCCAGTACTTC.

This clone was counted once. The chain carries TRBV7-2 and TRBJ2-7; 12 bases fit TRBD2. The germline V gene has CDR1 SGHTA and CDR2 FQGNSA. This CDR3 comprises 15 residues. V lost 5 bases, J lost 4 bases, and 6 bases stayed unmatched. The CDR3, as DNA: TGTGCCAGCAGCCTAAGGACTAGCGGGGATTACGAGCAGTACTTC. This translates into CASSLRTSGDYEQYF.

This clone showed up just once. The chain joins TRBV2 to TRBJ2-5; D is undetermined. V gave up 4 bases and J gave up 5 bases, with 8 bases separating them. Germline loops: CDR1 SNHLY, CDR2 FYNNEI. This CDR3 has 12 amino acids. The CDR3 loop reads CASSGRLETQYF. For the CDR3, the DNA is TGTGCCAGCAGTGGCAGATTGGAGACCCAGTACTTC.

CDR3 protein: CASSLFRETSGSSYNEQFF. For the CDR3, the DNA is TGCGCCAGCAGCTTGTTCAGGGAAACTAGCGGGAGTTCCTACAATGAGCAGTTCTTC. The gene calls are TRBV5-1 and TRBJ2-1, with 11 positions matching TRBD2. Losses at the gene ends were 1 base for V and 1 base for J; bases not matched to a gene: 10. CDR3 length equals 19 residues. The germline CDR1 and CDR2 sequences are SGHRS and YFSETQ.

The gene calls are TRBV11-3 and TRBJ2-2, with TRBD1 matching over 7 bases. There are 16 residues in the CDR3. J was trimmed by 6 bases and V by 1 base; bases with no gene match: 8. Germline loops: CDR1 SGHNT, CDR2 YENEEA. The CDR3 reads CASSLGDSSEAGELFF. CDR3 DNA sequence: TGTGCCAGCAGCTTAGGGGACAGTAGCGAGGCCGGGGAGCTGTTTTTT.

The sample holds one count of this clone. The chain has TRBV28 and TRBJ2-7; 10 nucleotides agree with TRBD2. Germline assignment: CDR1 MDHEN and CDR2 SYDVKM. Trimming at V came to 4 bases and at J to 0 bases, leaving 6 bases not matched to a gene. The CDR3 contains 16 residues. The CDR3 DNA follows: TGTGCCAGCAGTTCGGCAGCGGGAGGGACCTCCTACGAGCAGTACTTC. This translates into CASSSAAGGTSYEQYF. Full variable domain (remainder filled in from reference TRBV28 and TRBJ2-7): DVKVTQSSRYLVKRTGEKVFLECVQDMDHENMFWYRQDPGLGLRLIYFSYDVKMKEKGDIPEGYSVSREKKERFSLILESASTNQTSMYLCASSSAAGGTSYEQYFGPGTRLTVT.

This chain joins TRBV7-8 and TRBJ2-5, with TRBD2 as a possible D gene (6 bases). Germline V gene data show CDR1 as SGHVS and CDR2 as FQNEAQ. The CDR3 is made up of 10 amino acids. Trimming took 11 bases from V and 7 from J, leaving 11 bases between them. CDR3 sequence (DNA): TGTGCCCGACAAGCGGGGACCCAGTACTTC. Translated, it gives CARQAGTQYF. Combining the CDR3 with reference TRBV7-8 and TRBJ2-5 gives the whole variable domain GAGVSQSPRYKVAKRGQDVALRCDPISGHVSLFWYQQALGQGPEFLTYFQNEAQLDKSGLPSDRFFAERPEGSVSTLKIQRTQQEDSAVYLCARQAGTQYFGPGTRLLVL.

The rearrangement joins TRBV4-2 to TRBJ1-2; D gene uncertain. This CDR3 is 13 amino acids long. Germline V gene data show CDR1 as LGHNA and CDR2 as YNFKEQ. Trimming took 1 base from V and 4 from J, leaving 7 bases between them. CDR3 DNA: TGTGCCAGCAGCCAAGTCGATACCTATGGCTACACCTTC. Translated, it gives CASSQVDTYGYTF.

The chain combines TRBV5-7 with TRBJ2-1; 9 positions agree with TRBD2. TRBV5-7 is identified as an open reading frame with a role that is uncertain. Trimming removed 4 bases from V and 6 bases from J; junction bases left unmatched: 11. This CDR3 region has 16 residues. DNA of the CDR3: TGTGCCAGCAGCACAGGTATAGCGGGAGTTATCAATGAGCAGTTCTTC. Translation gives CASSTGIAGVINEQFF.

The chain employs TRBV7-8 and TRBJ1-4; D is ambiguous. The germline V gene encodes CDR1 SGHVS and CDR2 FQNEAQ. V was clipped by 5 bases and J by 11 bases, with 18 bases between them. The length of the CDR3 is 14 residues. The CDR3 nucleotides read TGTGCCAGCAGCCCTCATCTCGTCGGGATGAAACTGTTTTTT. The encoded protein is CASSPHLVGMKLFF.

The chain has TRBV6-4 and TRBJ1-4; D is undetermined. Between the trimmed V and J ends, which lost 2 bases and 3 bases, there was a span of 10 bases. CDR1 is MRHNA and CDR2 is SNTAGT in the germline V gene. The CDR3 has 15 residues. CDR3 DNA sequence: TGTGCCAGCAGTGACACGGCAGCCTCTAATGAAAAACTGTTTTTT. Translation: CASSDTAASNEKLFF.

The chain carries TRBV9 and TRBJ2-1, with D unclear. The CDR3 has 14 residues. The ends were cut back, 7 bases at V and 0 bases at J, with 11 bases in the middle. Germline V lookup: CDR1 SGDLS, CDR2 YYNGEE. The CDR3: CASAAQSSYNEQFF. As DNA, the CDR3 is TGTGCCAGCGCCGCGCAGAGCTCCTACAATGAGCAGTTCTTC.

The rearrangement joins TRBV25-1 to TRBJ2-3, with no clear D. The CDR3 loop spans 13 amino acids. Germline V CDR1 and CDR2: MGHDK, SYGVNS. The germline V and J ends were trimmed by 3 bases and 9 bases, with 13 bases remaining between them. CDR3 DNA sequence: TGTGCCAGCAGTGATGGCTTTATGGGAACGCAGTATTTT. Translating it yields CASSDGFMGTQYF.

CDR3 bases: TGTGCCAGCTTAAACTTAAAAAGAGGTCTATACAATGAGCAGTTCTTC. Protein: CASLNLKRGLYNEQFF. The V call is TRBV5-4, the J call TRBJ2-1; D gene unclear. The V end was cut by 7 bases, the J end by 4 bases, with 21 bases between. From germline, CDR1 is SGHNT and CDR2 YYREEE (reference sequence). This CDR3 region has 16 residues. The full variable domain, its missing parts supplied by reference TRBV5-4 and TRBJ2-1, is ETGVTQSPTHLIKTRGQQVTLRCSSQSGHNTVSWYQQALGQGPQFIFQYYREEENGRGNFPPRFSGLQFPNYSSELNVNALELDDSALYLCASLNLKRGLYNEQFFGPGTRLTVL.

The chain is built from TRBV7-8 and TRBJ2-1, with D perhaps given as TRBD1 or TRBD2 (5 bases each). V was pared by 1 base and J by 7 bases, with 20 bases between. The germline V gene has CDR1 SGHVS and CDR2 FQNEAQ. The CDR3 is made up of 17 amino acids. CDR3 DNA sequence: TGTGCCAGCAGCTTAGGATTGAGGGGTTCGAGTAAGAATGAGCAGTTCTTC. Amino acid sequence: CASSLGLRGSSKNEQFF.

This clone has only one observation. The chain employs TRBV6-4 and TRBJ2-1; 9 bases match TRBD2. CDR1 and CDR2 (germline): MRHNA, SNTAGT. CDR3 length: 20 residues. Trimming at V came to 8 bases and at J to 5 bases, leaving 25 bases not matched to a gene. Here the CDR3 reads CASGGSQGWREGLRNNEQFF. CDR3 bases: TGTGCCAGCGGGGGGTCGCAAGGGTGGCGGGAGGGCCTGCGCAACAATGAGCAGTTCTTC.

The genes are TRBV7-9 and TRBJ2-1; 10 bases match TRBD1. The CDR3 runs 16 residues. Per germline, CDR1 SEHNR and CDR2 FQNEAQ (reference sequence). With V trimmed by 1 base and J by 6 bases, 6 bases remained unmatched. The CDR3 region has the DNA TGTGCCAGCAGCTTAGAGGGACAGGGGTCAACCAATGAGCAGTTCTTC. This codes for CASSLEGQGSTNEQFF.

This chain joins TRBV27 and TRBJ1-2; TRBD1 matches 10 bases. With V trimmed by 7 bases and J by 7 bases, 6 bases remained unmatched. The CDR3 is 13 residues long. The germline V gene encodes CDR1 MNHEY and CDR2 SMNVEV (reference sequence). DNA of the CDR3: TGTGCCAGCACACTCCGGACAGGGGGTGGCTACACCTTC. It is translated as CASTLRTGGGYTF.

This chain connects TRBV10-1 to TRBJ2-3; no firm D call. V was shortened by 5 bases and J by 5 bases, with 11 bases between the two germline ends. CDR1 is WNHNN and CDR2 is SYGVQD in the germline V gene (reference sequence). This CDR3 comprises 13 residues. CDR3 residues: CASSPTSGDTQYF. CDR3 sequence (DNA): TGCGCCAGCAGTCCTACCAGTGGAGATACGCAGTATTTT.

This clone has a single count. The V gene is TRBV6-6, the J gene TRBJ1-1, with D possibly matching TRBD1 (5 bases). Trimming shortened V by 2 bases and J by 5 bases, and 12 bases separated the two germline ends. CDR3 length: 14 residues. Germline V gene lookup returns CDR1 MNHNY and CDR2 SVGAGI (reference sequence). DNA for the CDR3: TGTGCCAGCAGTTACCGGGACGGATCTACTGAAGCTTTCTTT. Translated, it gives CASSYRDGSTEAFF.

The chain links TRBV25-1 to TRBJ1-1; D remains ambiguous. Germline CDR1 is MGHDK and CDR2 is SYGVNS. This CDR3 comprises 14 residues. Trimming cost V 2 bases and J 10 bases, with 17 bases left between them. CDR3 region: CASSETWETGAAFF. The DNA for the CDR3 is TGTGCCAGCAGTGAAACTTGGGAGACCGGAGCAGCTTTCTTT.

This clone was found once. Mismatch with germline at one junction end may stem from a read error. Other DNA variants within this sample encode the same CDR3. The chain joins TRBV9 to TRBJ2-1; TRBD2 aligns across 11 bases. The V gene's germline CDR1 is SGDLS and CDR2 YYNGEE. This CDR3 has 15 residues. The CDR3 coding sequence is TGTGCCAGCAGTGTAGCGGGAGGGCCGAGGAATGAGCAGTTCTTC. Translation: CASSVAGGPRNEQFF.

The gene calls are TRBV4-1 and TRBJ2-6; 8 bases match TRBD1. The J segment lost 0 bases and the V segment lost 3 bases, leaving 10 bases of the junction unmatched. Germline V gene lookup returns CDR1 MGHRA and CDR2 YSYEKL. This CDR3 has 19 amino acids. The CDR3 loop is CASSHLMTGVSSGANVLTF. CDR3 DNA: TGCGCCAGCAGCCACCTCATGACAGGGGTCAGCTCTGGGGCCAACGTCCTGACTTTC.

The chain joins TRBV19 to TRBJ2-3; D is unresolved. Germline CDR1 LNHDA, CDR2 SQIVND (reference sequence). Deletions cut 5 bases from V and 4 bases from J, with 22 bases between. The CDR3 contains 17 residues. CDR3 DNA sequence: TGTGCCAGTAGTCCCCATATTCGGCTTCTACCGTCAGATACGCAGTATTTT. It is translated as CASSPHIRLLPSDTQYF. The whole variable domain, remainder taken from reference TRBV19 and TRBJ2-3, is DGGITQSPKYLFRKEGQNVTLSCEQNLNHDAMYWYRQDPGQGLRLIYYSQIVNDFQKGDIAEGYSVSREKKESFPLTVTSAQKNPTAFYLCASSPHIRLLPSDTQYFGPGTRLTVL.

The V call is TRBV7-2, the J call TRBJ1-3; D possibly corresponds to TRBD1 (5 bases). Germline loops: CDR1 SGHTA, CDR2 FQGNSA. Trimming stripped 5 bases from V and 0 bases from J, with 14 bases between. This CDR3 region has 16 residues. CDR3 loop: CASSLKIGGSGNTIYF. Here the CDR3 DNA reads TGTGCCAGCAGCCTTAAGATTGGGGGCTCTGGAAACACCATATATTTT.